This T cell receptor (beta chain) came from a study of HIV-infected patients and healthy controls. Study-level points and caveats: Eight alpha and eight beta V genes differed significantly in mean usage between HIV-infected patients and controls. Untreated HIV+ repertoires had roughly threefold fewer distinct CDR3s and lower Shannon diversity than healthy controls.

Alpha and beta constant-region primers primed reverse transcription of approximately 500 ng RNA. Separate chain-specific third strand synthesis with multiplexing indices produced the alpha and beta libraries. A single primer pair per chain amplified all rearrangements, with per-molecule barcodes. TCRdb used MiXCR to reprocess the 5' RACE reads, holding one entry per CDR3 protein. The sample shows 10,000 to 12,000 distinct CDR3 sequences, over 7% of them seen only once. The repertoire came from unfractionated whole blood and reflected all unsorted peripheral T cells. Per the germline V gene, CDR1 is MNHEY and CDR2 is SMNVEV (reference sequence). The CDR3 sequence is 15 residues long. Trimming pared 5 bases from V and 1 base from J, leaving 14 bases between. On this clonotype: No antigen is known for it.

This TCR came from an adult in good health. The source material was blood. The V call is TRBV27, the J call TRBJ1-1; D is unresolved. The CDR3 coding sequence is TGTGCCAGCAGTCCGCTTGGCCCCCAGAACACTGAAGCTTTCTTT. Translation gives CASSPLGPQNTEAFF.